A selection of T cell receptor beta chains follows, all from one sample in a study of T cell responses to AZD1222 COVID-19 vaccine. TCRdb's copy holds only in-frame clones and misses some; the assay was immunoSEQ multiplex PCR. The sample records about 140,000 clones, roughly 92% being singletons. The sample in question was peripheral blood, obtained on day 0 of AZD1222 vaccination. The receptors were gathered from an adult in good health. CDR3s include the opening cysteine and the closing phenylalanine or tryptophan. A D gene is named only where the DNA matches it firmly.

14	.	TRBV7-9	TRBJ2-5	TGTGCCAGCAGCTTAGCGCATCCCCACGAGACCCAGTACTTC	CASSLAHPHETQYF
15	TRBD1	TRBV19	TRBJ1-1	TGTGCCAGTAGTATAACGGGACAGCGGAACACTGAAGCTTTCTTT	CASSITGQRNTEAFF
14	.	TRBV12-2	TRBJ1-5	TGTGCAAGTCGCTTGGTAGTCGGGCCTCAGCCCCAGCATTTT	CASRLVVGPQPQHF
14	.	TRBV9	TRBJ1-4	TGTGCCAGCAGACAGGAGGGAGCTAATGAAAAACTGTTTTTT	CASRQEGANEKLFF
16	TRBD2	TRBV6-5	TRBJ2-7	TGTGCCAGCAGTTACTCCGGACTAGGAGGCTTCTACGAGCAGTACTTC	CASSYSGLGGFYEQYF
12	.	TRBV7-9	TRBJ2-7	TGTGCCAGCAGCCCGGCAACCTACGAGCAGTACTTC	CASSPATYEQYF
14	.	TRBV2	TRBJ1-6	TGTGCCAGCAGTAATCACCTGGTGGGGTCACCCCTCCACTTT	CASSNHLVGSPLHF
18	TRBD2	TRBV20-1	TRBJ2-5	TGCAGTGCTAGTGGGCGTTATGTTTTGACTAGCGGGAAGGAGACCCAGTACTTC	CSASGRYVLTSGKETQYF
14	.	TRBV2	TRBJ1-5	TGTGCCAGCAGCGCCTTCTCTAGCAATCAGCCCCAGCATTTT	CASSAFSSNQPQHF
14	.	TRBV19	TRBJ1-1	TGTGCCAGTAGTATCCAAGGCAGCGTAACTGAAGCTTTCTTT	CASSIQGSVTEAFF
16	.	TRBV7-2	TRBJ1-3	TGTGCCAGCAGCTTAGTGTCCAGGACCTCTGGAAACACCATATATTTT	CASSLVSRTSGNTIYF
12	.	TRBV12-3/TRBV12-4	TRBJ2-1	TGTGCCAGCAGTTTAGTTGGTAATGAGCAGTTCTTC	CASSLVGNEQFF